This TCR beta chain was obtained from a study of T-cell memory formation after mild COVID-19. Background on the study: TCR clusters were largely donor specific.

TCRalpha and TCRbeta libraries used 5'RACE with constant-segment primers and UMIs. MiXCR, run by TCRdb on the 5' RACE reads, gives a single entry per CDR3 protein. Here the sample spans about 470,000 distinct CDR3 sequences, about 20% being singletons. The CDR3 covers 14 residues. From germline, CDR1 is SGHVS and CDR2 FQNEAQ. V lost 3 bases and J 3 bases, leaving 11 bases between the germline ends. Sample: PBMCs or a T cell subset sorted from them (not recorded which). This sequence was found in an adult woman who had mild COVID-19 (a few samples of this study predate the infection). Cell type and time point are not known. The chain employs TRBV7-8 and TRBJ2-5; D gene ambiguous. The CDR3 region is CASSFMTAKETQYF. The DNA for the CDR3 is TGTGCCAGCAGCTTTATGACTGCTAAAGAGACCCAGTACTTC.